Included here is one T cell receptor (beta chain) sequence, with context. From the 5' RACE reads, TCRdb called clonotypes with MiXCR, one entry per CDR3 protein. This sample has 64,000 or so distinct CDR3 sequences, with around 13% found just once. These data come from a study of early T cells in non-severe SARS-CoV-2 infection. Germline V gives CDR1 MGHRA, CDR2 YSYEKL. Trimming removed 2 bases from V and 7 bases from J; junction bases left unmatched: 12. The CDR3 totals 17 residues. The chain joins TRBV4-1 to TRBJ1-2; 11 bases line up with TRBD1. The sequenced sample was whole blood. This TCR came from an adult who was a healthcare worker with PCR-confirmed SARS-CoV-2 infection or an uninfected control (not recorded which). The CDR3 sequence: CASSQLGQGESIGGYTF. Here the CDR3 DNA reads TGCGCCAGCAGCCAATTGGGACAGGGGGAATCTATAGGTGGCTACACCTTC.